This T cell receptor beta chain was recovered during a study of PD-1 blockade in classical Hodgkin lymphoma. About the research overall: Intravenous nivolumab at 3 mg/kg was given to patients every 2 weeks.

There are 13 residues in the CDR3. Trimming cost V 3 bases and J 7 bases; bases outside gene matches: 5. CDR1 is SEHNR and CDR2 is FQNEAQ in the germline V gene (reference sequence). Time point of the sample: cycle 4 day 1 (C4D1), after five to seven weeks of nivolumab. All the patients suffered relapse after autologous stem cell transplantation, and brentuximab vedotin exposure differed. Study-wide results and caveats: Partial responders and progressors had significantly lower baseline TCR diversity.

Comments on this clone: Its specificity is unknown.

Assay used: immunoSEQ multiplex PCR; TCRdb lists only in-frame clones, some missing. The sample lists 99,000 or so clones; roughly 89% were seen once. The rearrangement links TRBV7-9 to TRBJ1-1, with TRBD1 matching 7 bases. The clonotype originates from a human donor with classical Hodgkin lymphoma. The source was peripheral blood mononuclear cells (PBMCs), collected before the fourth cycle of nivolumab. This CDR3 is CASSFRQGDEAFF. The DNA of the CDR3 is TGTGCCAGCAGCTTCCGACAGGGCGATGAAGCTTTCTTT.